This record concerns one T cell receptor beta chain sequence. Its matching antigen is unknown. CDR1 and CDR2 from the germline V gene are SGHVS and FQNEAQ. The CDR3 sequence is 16 residues long. V was pared by 1 base and J by 2 bases, with 12 bases between. This sample stems from a study of shared clonotypes between healthy human individuals. About the study: Three plates were used per donor for CD4 naive, three for CD4 memory, two for CD8 naive and one for CD8 memory. General study findings and limits: It was the non-shared clonotypes that had lower generation probabilities than clonotypes shared by all four donors.

TCRdb's copy holds only in-frame clones and misses some; the assay was immunoSEQ multiplex PCR. This table has 2 million to 2.5 million clones, more than 85% appearing once. The genes are TRBV7-8 and TRBJ1-3; no clear D gene. The TCR sequence derives from a man aged 18 to 30 in good health. Some clones in this sample may be carry-over from other donors' samples. Sample: naive CD4+ T cells from PBMCs. Subset given: CD45RA+ positively selected. The CDR3 reads CASSLDTDPPGNTIYF. The CDR3 DNA is TGTGCCAGCAGCTTAGATACAGACCCGCCTGGAAACACCATATATTTT.